The sequence of this TCR beta chain was determined in a study of blood T cell repertoires in COVID-19. Study-wide context: Nucleic acid was either cDNA or gDNA, and it came from T cells, B-cell-depleted T cells, or PBMCs.

The protocol was immunoSEQ multiplex PCR, while the TCRdb copy is restricted to in-frame clones and leaves out a portion. Found here are 150,000 to 200,000 clones, 70% to 90% of them singletons; the top ten hold approximately 11%. The CDR3 length is 12 residues. From germline, CDR1 is GTSNPN and CDR2 SVGIG (reference sequence). Between the trimmed V and J ends, which lost 3 bases and 8 bases, there was a span of 13 bases. This sequence joins TRBV30 and TRBJ1-2, with a weak D call TRBD1 (6 bases). Sequencing used peripheral blood. This receptor was obtained from an older woman with COVID-19, enrolled during active disease. In nucleotides, the CDR3 is TGTGCCTGGAGGGGAAACAGGGAGGGCTACACCTTC. It yields the protein CAWRGNREGYTF.